Included here is one TCR beta chain sequence, with context. What this receptor recognizes is not known. No base-level quality is on record; no much larger clone is a single base apart. This record belongs to a study of blood T cell repertoires in COVID-19 (dated by TCRdb to the early 2020s). Broadly, across the study: Samples covering the acute and convalescent phases of COVID-19 were provided by collaborators in the United States, Italy and Spain. Nearly every sample came with metadata listing a de-identified subject ID, COVID-19 status, age in years and sex. The material from the prospective study consisted of cDNA or gDNA derived from T cells, B-cell-depleted T cells, or PBMCs. Deeply sampled blood TCRbeta repertoires from subjects exposed to, actively infected with, or recovered from COVID-19 were included in the dataset. Where available, HLA class I and class II types were taken from metadata supplied by the sample provider and were not determined by assay-based typing. The repertoires were made available in a free public database intended to serve as a resource for research on the immune response to SARS-CoV-2. The samples were drawn from the first 160 participants of the ongoing ImmuneRACE study and from more than 1,000 subjects provided by 6 global collaborators. General study outcomes and caveats: The quantity of clinical and demographic metadata differed by source and by participant and was supplied without curation.

TCRbeta CDR3 regions were amplified from genomic DNA using the immunoSEQ Assay, a bias-controlled multiplex PCR. For the original study's pipeline: The number of nucleated cells in each sample was estimated by amplification of reference gene primers within the assay. To quantify the absolute abundance of each unique TCRbeta CDR3 rearrangement, sequence reads were collapsed and filtered. For each sample, productive Simpson clonality was calculated as the square root of Simpson's diversity index across productive rearrangements. The table was pulled from immuneACCESS by TCRdb, which kept in-frame rearrangements only. Such tables lose some clones; where checked, under half of the loss comes from unresolved V genes, and the rest has no known cause. That table supplies the V and J calls and clone size; D and trimming were determined from the DNA. The sample contains tens of thousands of clones, roughly nine tenths of them found a single time. The ten largest clones represent 1.5% to 2% of the sample.

V is reduced by 0 bases and J by 13 bases, leaving a spacing of 16 bases between them. The germline V gene gives CDR1 as SGHRS and CDR2 as YFSETQ. Including cysteine and phenylalanine, the CDR3 has 14 amino acids. The only DNA kept is the CDR3, 42 bases in frame from the first base. Each collaborating institution followed its own protocols to collect whole blood in K2EDTA tubes. For TCRbeta analysis, collaborator samples were shipped as frozen whole blood, as isolated PBMCs, or as DNA extracted from either sample type. Here the chain combines TRBV5-1 and TRBJ1-4; a tentative D match to TRBD1 spans 6 bases. The sequenced material came from peripheral blood. This TCR was recovered from a man aged 60 to 75 with acute or convalescent COVID-19. The CDR3 region reads CASSLAGAGGGLFF. The sequence in DNA is TGCGCCAGCAGCTTGGCAGGGGCCGGGGGGGGACTGTTTTTT.